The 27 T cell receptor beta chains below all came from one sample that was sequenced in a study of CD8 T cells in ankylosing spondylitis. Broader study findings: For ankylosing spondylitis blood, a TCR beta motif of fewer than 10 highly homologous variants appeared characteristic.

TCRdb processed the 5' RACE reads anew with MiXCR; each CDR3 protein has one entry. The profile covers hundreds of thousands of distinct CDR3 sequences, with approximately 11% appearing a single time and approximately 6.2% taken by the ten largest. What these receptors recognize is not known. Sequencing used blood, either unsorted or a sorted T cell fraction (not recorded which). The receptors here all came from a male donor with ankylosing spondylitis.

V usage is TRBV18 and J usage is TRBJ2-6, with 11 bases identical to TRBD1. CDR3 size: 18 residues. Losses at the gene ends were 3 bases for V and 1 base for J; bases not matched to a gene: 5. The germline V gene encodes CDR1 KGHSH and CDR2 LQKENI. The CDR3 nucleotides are TGTGCCAGCTCACCCCGCGGACAGGGGGCTTCTGGGGCCAACGTCCTGACTTTC. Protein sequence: CASSPRGQGASGANVLTF. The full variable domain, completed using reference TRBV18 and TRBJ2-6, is NAGVMQNPRHLVRRRGQEARLRCSPMKGHSHVYWYRQLPEEGLKFMVYLQKENIIDESGMPKERFSAEFPKEGPSILRIQQVVRGDSAAYFCASSPRGQGASGANVLTFGAGSRLTVL.

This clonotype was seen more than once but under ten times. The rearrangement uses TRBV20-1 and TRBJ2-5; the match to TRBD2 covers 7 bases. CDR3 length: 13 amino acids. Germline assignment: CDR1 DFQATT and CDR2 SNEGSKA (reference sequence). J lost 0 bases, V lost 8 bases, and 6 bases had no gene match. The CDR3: CSISGMYQETQYF. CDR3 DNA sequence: TGCAGTATCAGCGGGATGTACCAAGAGACCCAGTACTTC.

CDR3: CASSFYHSGTSGRPQETQYF. For the CDR3, the DNA is TGTGCCAGCAGCTTTTACCACAGTGGGACTAGCGGGAGACCCCAAGAGACCCAGTACTTC. The chain recombines TRBV11-1 with TRBJ2-5, with 14 nucleotides matching TRBD2. The CDR3 has 20 residues. The trim removed 3 bases at V and 1 base at J, leaving 13 bases unmatched. The V gene's germline CDR1 is SGHAT and CDR2 FQDESV (reference sequence).

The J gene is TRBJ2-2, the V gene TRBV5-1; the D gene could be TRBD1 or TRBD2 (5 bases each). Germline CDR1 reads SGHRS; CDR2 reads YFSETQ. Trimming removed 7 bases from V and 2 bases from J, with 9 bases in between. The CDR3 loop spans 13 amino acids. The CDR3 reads CASGDGNTGELFF. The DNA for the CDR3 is TGCGCCAGCGGGGACGGCAACACCGGGGAGCTGTTTTTT. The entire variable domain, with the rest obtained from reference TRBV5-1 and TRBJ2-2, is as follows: KAGVTQTPRYLIKTRGQQVTLSCSPISGHRSVSWYQQTPGQGLQFLFEYFSETQRNKGNFPGRFSGRQFSNSRSEMNVSTLELGDSALYLCASGDGNTGELFFGEGSRLTVL.

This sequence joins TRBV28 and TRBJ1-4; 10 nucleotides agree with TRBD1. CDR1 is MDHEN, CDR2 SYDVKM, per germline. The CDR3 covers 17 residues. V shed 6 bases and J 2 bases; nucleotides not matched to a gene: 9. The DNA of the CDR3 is TGTGCCAGCAGCCCGTTGACAGGGGGCGCGACTAATGAAAAACTGTTTTTT. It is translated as CASSPLTGGATNEKLFF.

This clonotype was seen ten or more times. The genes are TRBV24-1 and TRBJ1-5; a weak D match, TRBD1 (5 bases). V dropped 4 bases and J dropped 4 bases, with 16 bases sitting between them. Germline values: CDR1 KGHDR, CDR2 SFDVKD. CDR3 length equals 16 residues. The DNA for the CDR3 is TGTGCCACCAGTGACCCCGCCAGTGGGGCGAATCAGCCCCAGCATTTT. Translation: CATSDPASGANQPQHF.

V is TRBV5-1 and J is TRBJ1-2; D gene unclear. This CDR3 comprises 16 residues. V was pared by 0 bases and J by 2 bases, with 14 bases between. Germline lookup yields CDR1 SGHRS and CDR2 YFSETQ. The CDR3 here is CASSLAGSGLNYGYTF. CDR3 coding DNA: TGCGCCAGCAGCTTGGCTGGATCCGGGCTCAACTATGGCTACACCTTC.

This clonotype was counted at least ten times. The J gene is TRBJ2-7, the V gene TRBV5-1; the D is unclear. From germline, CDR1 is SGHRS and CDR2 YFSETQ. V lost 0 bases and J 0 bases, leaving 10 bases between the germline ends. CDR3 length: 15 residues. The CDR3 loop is CASSLDGRSSYEQYV. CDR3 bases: TGCGCCAGCAGCTTGGACGGCAGGAGCTCCTACGAGCAGTACGTC.

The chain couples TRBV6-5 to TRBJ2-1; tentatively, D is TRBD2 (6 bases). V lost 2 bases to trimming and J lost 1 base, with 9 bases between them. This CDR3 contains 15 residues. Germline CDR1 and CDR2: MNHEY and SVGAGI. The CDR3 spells CASSYARESYNEQFF. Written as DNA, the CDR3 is TGTGCCAGCAGTTACGCCCGGGAGTCCTACAATGAGCAGTTCTTC.

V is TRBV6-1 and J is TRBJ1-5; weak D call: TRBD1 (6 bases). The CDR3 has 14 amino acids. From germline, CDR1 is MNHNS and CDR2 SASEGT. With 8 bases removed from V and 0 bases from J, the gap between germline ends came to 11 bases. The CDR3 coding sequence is TGTGCCAGCCATAGGGGGGATAGCAATCAGCCCCAGCATTTT. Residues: CASHRGDSNQPQHF.

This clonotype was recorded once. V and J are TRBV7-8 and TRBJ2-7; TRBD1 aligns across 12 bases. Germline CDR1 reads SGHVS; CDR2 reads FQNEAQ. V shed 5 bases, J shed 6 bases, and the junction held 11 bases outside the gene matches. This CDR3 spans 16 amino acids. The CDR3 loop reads CASSARAGQGAREQYF. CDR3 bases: TGTGCCAGCAGCGCTAGGGCGGGACAGGGGGCGCGCGAGCAGTACTTC.

The CDR3 DNA follows: TGTGCCAGCAGTTTATGGGCAGGGGGCGCCGAGTACGAGCAGTACTTC. This codes for CASSLWAGGAEYEQYF. The rearrangement joins TRBV27 to TRBJ2-7; 8 positions match TRBD1. Germline values: CDR1 MNHEY, CDR2 SMNVEV (reference sequence). The CDR3 spans 16 residues. With V trimmed by 1 base and J by 4 bases, 9 bases remained unmatched.

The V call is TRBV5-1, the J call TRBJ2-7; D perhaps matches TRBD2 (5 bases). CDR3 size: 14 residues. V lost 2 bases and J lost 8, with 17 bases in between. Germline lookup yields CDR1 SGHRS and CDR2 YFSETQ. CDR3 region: CASSLTFLDGKQYF. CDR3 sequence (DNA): TGCGCCAGCAGCTTAACCTTTTTAGACGGGAAGCAGTACTTC.

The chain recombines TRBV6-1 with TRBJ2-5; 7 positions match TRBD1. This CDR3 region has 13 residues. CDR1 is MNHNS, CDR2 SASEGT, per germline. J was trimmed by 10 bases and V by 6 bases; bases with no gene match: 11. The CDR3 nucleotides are TGTGCCAGCAGCCGGACAGGCCATTACGGCCAGTACTTC. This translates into CASSRTGHYGQYF.

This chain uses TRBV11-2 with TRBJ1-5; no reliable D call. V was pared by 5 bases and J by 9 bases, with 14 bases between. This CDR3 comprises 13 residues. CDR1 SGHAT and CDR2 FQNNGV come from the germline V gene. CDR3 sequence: CASSPAPVGPQHF. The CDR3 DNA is TGTGCCAGCAGCCCAGCGCCCGTCGGGCCCCAGCATTTT.

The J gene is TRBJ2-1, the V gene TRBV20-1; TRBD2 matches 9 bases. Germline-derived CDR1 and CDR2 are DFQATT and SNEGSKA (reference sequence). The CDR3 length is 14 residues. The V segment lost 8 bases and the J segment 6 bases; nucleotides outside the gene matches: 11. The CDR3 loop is CSFTPSGTFNEQFF. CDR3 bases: TGCAGTTTCACTCCTAGCGGGACCTTCAATGAGCAGTTCTTC.

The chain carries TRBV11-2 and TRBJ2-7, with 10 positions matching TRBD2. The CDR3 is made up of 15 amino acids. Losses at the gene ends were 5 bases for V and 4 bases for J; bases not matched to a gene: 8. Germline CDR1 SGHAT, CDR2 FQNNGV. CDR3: CASSASGSFWYEQYV. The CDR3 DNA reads TGTGCCAGCAGCGCTAGCGGGAGTTTCTGGTACGAGCAGTACGTC.

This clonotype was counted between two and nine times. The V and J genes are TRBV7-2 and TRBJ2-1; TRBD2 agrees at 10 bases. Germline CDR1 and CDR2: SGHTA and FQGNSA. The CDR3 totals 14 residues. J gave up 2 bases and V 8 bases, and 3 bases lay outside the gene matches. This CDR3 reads CASDTSGAYNEQFF. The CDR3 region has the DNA TGTGCCAGCGATACTAGCGGGGCCTACAATGAGCAGTTCTTC.

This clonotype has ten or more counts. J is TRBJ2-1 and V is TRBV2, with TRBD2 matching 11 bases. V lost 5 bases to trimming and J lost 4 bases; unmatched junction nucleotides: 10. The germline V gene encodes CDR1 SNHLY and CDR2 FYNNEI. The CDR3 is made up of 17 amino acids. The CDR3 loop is CASSYSGRAGVYNEQFF. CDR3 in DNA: TGTGCCAGCAGTTATAGCGGGAGGGCCGGAGTTTACAATGAGCAGTTCTTC. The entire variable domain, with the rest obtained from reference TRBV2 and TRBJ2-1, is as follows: EPEVTQTPSHQVTQMGQEVILRCVPISNHLYFYWYRQILGQKVEFLVSFYNNEISEKSEIFDDQFSVERPDGSNFTLKIRSTKLEDSAMYFCASSYSGRAGVYNEQFFGPGTRLTVL.

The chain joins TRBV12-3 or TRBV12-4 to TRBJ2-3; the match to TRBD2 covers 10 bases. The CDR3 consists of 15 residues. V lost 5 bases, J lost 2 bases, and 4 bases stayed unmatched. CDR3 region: CASSPSGRPTDTQYF. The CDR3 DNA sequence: TGTGCCAGCAGTCCTAGCGGGAGACCCACAGATACGCAGTATTTT.

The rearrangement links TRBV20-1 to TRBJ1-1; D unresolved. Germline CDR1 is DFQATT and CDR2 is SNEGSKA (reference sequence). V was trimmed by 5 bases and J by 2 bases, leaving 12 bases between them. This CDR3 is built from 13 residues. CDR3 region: CSAPRPDNTEAFF. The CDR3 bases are TGCAGTGCTCCCAGACCGGACAACACTGAAGCTTTCTTT.

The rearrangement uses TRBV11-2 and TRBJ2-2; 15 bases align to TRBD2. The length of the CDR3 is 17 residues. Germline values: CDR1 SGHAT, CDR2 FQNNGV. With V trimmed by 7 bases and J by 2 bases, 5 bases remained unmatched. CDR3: CASTGTSGRFNTGELFF. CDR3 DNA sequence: TGTGCCAGCACGGGGACTAGCGGGAGGTTCAACACCGGGGAGCTGTTTTTT.

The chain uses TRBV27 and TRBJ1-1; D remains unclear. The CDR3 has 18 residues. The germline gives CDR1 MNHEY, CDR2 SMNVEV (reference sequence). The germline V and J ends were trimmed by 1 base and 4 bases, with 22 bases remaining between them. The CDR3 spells CASSLLVSIRLSGTEAFF. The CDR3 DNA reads TGTGCCAGCAGTTTATTGGTCTCGATACGGTTGTCGGGCACTGAAGCTTTCTTT.

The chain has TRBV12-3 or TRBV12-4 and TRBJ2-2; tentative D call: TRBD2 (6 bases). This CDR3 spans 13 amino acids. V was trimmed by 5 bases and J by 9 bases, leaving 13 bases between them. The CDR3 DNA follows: TGTGCCAGCAGTCAGCTAGCGATGCGGGAGCTGTTTTTT. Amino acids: CASSQLAMRELFF.

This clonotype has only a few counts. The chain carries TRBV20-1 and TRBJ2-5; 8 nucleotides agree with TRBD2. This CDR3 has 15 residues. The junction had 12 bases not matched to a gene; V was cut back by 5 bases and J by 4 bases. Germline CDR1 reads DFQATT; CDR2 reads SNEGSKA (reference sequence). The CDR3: CSALAGRGGSETQYF. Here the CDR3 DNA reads TGCAGTGCTTTAGCGGGGAGAGGGGGGTCAGAGACCCAGTACTTC.

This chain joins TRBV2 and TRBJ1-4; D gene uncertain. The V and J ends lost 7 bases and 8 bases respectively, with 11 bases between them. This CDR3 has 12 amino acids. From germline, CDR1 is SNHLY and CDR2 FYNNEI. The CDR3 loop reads CASMQAEEKLFF. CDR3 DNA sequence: TGTGCCAGCATGCAGGCGGAGGAAAAACTGTTTTTT.

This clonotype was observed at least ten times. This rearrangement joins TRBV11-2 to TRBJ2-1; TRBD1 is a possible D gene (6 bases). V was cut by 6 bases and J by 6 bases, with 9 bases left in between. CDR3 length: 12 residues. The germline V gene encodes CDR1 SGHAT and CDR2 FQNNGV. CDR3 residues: CASRTGLNEQFF. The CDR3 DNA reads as TGTGCCAGCAGAACAGGGCTCAATGAGCAGTTCTTC.